This T cell receptor beta chain was identified during a study of response to subunit inactivated influenza vaccine. Broader study findings: Each seasonal flu vaccination may recruit only limited new T cells, authors suggested.

This clonotype was recorded a few times. The antigen is not known. CDR1 is DFQATT and CDR2 is SNEGSKA in the germline V gene (reference sequence). This CDR3 has 15 amino acids. The J segment lost 4 bases and the V segment lost 8 bases, leaving 8 bases of the junction unmatched. TCRdb called the RT-PCR reads again in MiXCR, with one record for every CDR3 protein. Of roughly 570,000 distinct CDR3 sequences in the sample, less than 15% were seen once. The sequence came from a man in his fifties or sixties who received an inactivated influenza vaccine. The chain combines TRBV20-1 with TRBJ2-3, with 14 nucleotides matching TRBD2. The sample consisted of PBMCs from blood, taken roughly 12 days after vaccination. The DNA of the CDR3 is TGCAGTCCCGAAACGACTAGCGGGGGGGCAGATACGCAGTATTTT. Protein product: CSPETTSGGADTQYF.